These T cell receptor beta chains were read from a single sample in a study of blood T cell repertoires in COVID-19. Produced via immunoSEQ multiplex PCR; TCRdb's table is partial and in-frame only. The sample lists 20,000 to 25,000 clones, 65% to 80% occurring once. What was sequenced was peripheral blood. The receptors come from a human donor in a cohort sampled during active or convalescent COVID-19. CDR3s include the opening cysteine and the closing phenylalanine or tryptophan. The D gene is left open where the match is weak. The listing skips clone size in some rows; elsewhere it reads once, few, many or a size class.

d_call	clone_size	v_call	j_call	cdr3_nt	cdr3_aa
NA	once	TRBV5-6	TRBJ2-6	TGTGCCAGCCTGCGGTACAATAGTCAAAGTCGGGCCAACGTCCTGACTTTC	CASLRYNSQSRANVLTF
TRBD1	NA	TRBV27	TRBJ1-6	TGTGCCAGCAGTTCCCTCCGTCGGGACAGGGGGCGCCCCCTCCACTTT	CASSSLRRDRGRPLHF
NA	NA	TRBV7-2	TRBJ1-6	TGTGCCAGCAGCTTAGTTACGGGAGTGGATTCACCCCTCCACTTT	CASSLVTGVDSPLHF
NA	NA	TRBV11-2	TRBJ1-1	TGTGCCAGCAGCATTCCGCGGGGGTCCAACACTGAAGCTTTCTTT	CASSIPRGSNTEAFF
TRBD2	NA	TRBV2	TRBJ2-7	TGTGCCAGCAGACCGCTAGCGGGTGACGAGCAGTACTTC	CASRPLAGDEQYF
NA	NA	TRBV5-6	TRBJ1-5	TGTGCCAGCAGCTTGGCATTCGCGCAGGGAGGAGTGCAAGATCAGCCCCAGCATTTT	CASSLAFAQGGVQDQPQHF
TRBD2	NA	TRBV5-6	TRBJ2-3	TGTGCCAGCAGCCGGCTCCACCAGCGGGGGTACCAACCACAGTATTTT	CASSRLHQRGYQPQYF
NA	NA	TRBV3-1/TRBV3-2	TRBJ1-1	TGTGCCAGCAGCCCCCCTGGGAGGGGCTGGGGCACTGAAGCTTTCTTT	CASSPPGRGWGTEAFF
NA	few	TRBV6-5	TRBJ1-5	TGTGCCAGCAGTCGAGCAGGGTTTAGCAATCAGCCCCAGCATTTT	CASSRAGFSNQPQHF
TRBD2	NA	TRBV7-2	TRBJ2-3	TGTGCCAGCAGCTTAGGGACTAGCAATACGCAGTATTTT	CASSLGTSNTQYF
TRBD2	few	TRBV5-4	TRBJ2-7	TGTGCCAGCAGCGCCTGGACTAGCGGGAGTTACGAGCAGTACTTC	CASSAWTSGSYEQYF
NA	NA	TRBV5-5	TRBJ2-7	TGTGCCAGCAGCTGGGGCGGGGAATACGAGCAGTACTTC	CASSWGGEYEQYF
NA	NA	TRBV10-1	TRBJ2-2	TGCGCCAGCGCCTCCGGGACAAGGCCCGGGGAGCTGTTTTTT	CASASGTRPGELFF
NA	NA	TRBV6-2/TRBV6-3	TRBJ2-4	TGTGCCAGCAGTTTTTTCAGACTAACCAAAAACATTCAGTACTTC	CASSFFRLTKNIQYF
NA	NA	TRBV18	TRBJ1-1	TGTGCCAGCTCACCACGGACGGGAGAGAACACTGAAGCTTTCTTT	CASSPRTGENTEAFF
NA	NA	TRBV5-1	TRBJ2-1	TGCGCCAGCAGCTTGGGGTCGGTCCCGAGAAATGAGCAGTTCTTC	CASSLGSVPRNEQFF
NA	once	TRBV19	TRBJ1-1	TGTGCCAGTATGAGGGGCGGGATGAACACTGAAGCTTTCTTT	CASMRGGMNTEAFF
NA	NA	TRBV10-1	TRBJ1-3	TGCGCCAGCAGGGCTCGGACAACCTCTGGAAACACCATATATTTT	CASRARTTSGNTIYF